The subject of this entry is one T cell receptor beta chain. These data belong to a study of blood T cell repertoires in COVID-19. Study-level background: COVID-19 samples from acute and convalescent phases originated in the United States, Italy and Spain.

Profiling relied on immunoSEQ multiplex PCR, and the TCRdb table lists in-frame clones only, not all of them. The sample shows 130,000 to 150,000 clones, 75% to 85% of them seen only once. Germline V CDR1 and CDR2: SGHAT, FQNNGV. This CDR3 contains 16 residues. J lost 4 bases, V lost 4 bases, and 10 bases had no gene match. The chain has TRBV11-2 and TRBJ2-3; 8 positions match TRBD2. The sample comprised peripheral blood. This TCR derives from a woman in her forties or fifties in a cohort sampled during active or convalescent COVID-19. In DNA, the CDR3 is TGTGCCAGCAGCTCTCAGAGTAGCGGGATCGCAGATACGCAGTATTTT. Translated, it gives CASSSQSSGIADTQYF. Supplemented by reference TRBV11-2 and TRBJ2-3, the full variable domain reads EAGVAQSPRYKIIEKRQSVAFWCNPISGHATLYWYQQILGQGPKLLIQFQNNGVVDDSQLPKDRFSAERLKGVDSTLKIQPAKLEDSAVYLCASSSQSSGIADTQYFGPGTRLTVL.